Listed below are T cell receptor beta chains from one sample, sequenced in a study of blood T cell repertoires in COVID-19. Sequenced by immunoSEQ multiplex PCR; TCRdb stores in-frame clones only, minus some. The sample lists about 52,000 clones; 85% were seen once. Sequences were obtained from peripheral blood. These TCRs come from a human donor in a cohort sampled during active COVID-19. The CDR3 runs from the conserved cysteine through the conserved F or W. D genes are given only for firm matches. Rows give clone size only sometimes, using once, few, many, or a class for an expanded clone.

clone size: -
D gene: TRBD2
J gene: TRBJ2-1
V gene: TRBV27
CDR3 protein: CASSPVAGGRWDEQFF
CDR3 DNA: TGTGCCAGCAGTCCTGTGGCGGGCGGGAGATGGGATGAGCAGTTCTTC

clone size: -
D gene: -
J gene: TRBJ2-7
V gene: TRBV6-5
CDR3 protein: CARWRGYEQYF
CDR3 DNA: TGTGCCAGGTGGAGGGGTTACGAGCAGTACTTC

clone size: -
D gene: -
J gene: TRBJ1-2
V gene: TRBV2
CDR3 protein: CASSEQASYGYTF
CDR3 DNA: TGTGCCAGCAGTGAACAGGCCAGCTATGGCTACACCTTC

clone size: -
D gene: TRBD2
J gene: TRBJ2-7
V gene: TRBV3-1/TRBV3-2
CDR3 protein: CASSPGPGQPRRREGHNEQYF
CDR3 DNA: TGTGCCAGCAGCCCTGGGCCGGGACAACCCCGGCGGCGGGAGGGCCACAACGAGCAGTACTTC

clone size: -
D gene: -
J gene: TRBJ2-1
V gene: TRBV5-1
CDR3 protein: CASSANTGSEQFF
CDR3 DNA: TGCGCCAGCAGCGCCAATACAGGGAGTGAGCAGTTCTTC

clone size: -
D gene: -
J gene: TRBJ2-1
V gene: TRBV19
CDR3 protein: CASSIELYYNEQFF
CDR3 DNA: TGTGCCAGTAGTATAGAGTTATACTACAATGAGCAGTTCTTC

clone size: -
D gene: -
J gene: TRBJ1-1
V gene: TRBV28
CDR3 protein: CASLGGLDTEAFF
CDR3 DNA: TGTGCCAGCTTAGGGGGTCTCGACACTGAAGCTTTCTTT

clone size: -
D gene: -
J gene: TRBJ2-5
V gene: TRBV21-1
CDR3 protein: CASSGGLAGGLETQYF
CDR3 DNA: TGTGCCAGCAGCGGGGGACTAGCGGGAGGATTGGAGACCCAGTACTTC

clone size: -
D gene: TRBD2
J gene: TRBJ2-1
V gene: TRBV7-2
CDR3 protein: CASSLVGLAMDEQFF
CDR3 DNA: TGTGCCAGCAGCTTAGTCGGACTAGCTATGGATGAGCAGTTCTTC

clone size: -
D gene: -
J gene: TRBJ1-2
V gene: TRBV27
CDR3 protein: CASSATGAGGYGYTF
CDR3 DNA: TGTGCCAGCAGTGCAACAGGAGCCGGGGGCTATGGCTACACCTTC

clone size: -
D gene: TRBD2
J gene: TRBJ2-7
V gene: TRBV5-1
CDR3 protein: CASSLGWREGSYEQYF
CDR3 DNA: TGCGCCAGCAGCTTGGGATGGCGGGAGGGCTCCTACGAGCAGTACTTC

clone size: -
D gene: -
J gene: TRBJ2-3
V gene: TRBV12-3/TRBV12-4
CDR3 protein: CASVQEGTDTQYF
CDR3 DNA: TGTGCCAGCGTACAGGAAGGCACAGATACGCAGTATTTT

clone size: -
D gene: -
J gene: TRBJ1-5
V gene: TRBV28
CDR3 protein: CASSLGGDKNQPQHF
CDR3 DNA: TGTGCCAGCAGTTTAGGGGGGGACAAAAATCAGCCCCAGCATTTT

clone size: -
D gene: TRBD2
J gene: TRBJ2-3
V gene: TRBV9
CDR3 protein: CASSVATGTRYIADTQYF
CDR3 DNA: TGTGCCAGCAGCGTAGCTACCGGGACTAGATATATTGCAGATACGCAGTATTTT

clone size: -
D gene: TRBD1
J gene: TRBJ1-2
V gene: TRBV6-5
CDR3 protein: CASTFAGTANYGYIF
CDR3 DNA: TGTGCCAGCACCTTTGCTGGGACAGCTAACTATGGCTACATCTTC

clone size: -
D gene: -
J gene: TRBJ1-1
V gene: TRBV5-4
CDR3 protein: CASAGGGTEAFF
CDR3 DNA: TGTGCCAGCGCGGGAGGGGGCACTGAAGCTTTCTTT

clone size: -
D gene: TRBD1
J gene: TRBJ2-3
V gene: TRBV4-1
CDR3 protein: CASSQTGMGTQYF
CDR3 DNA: TGCGCCAGCAGCCAGACAGGGATGGGTACGCAGTATTTT

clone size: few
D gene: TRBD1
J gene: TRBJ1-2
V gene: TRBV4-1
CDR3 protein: CASAPQGGLNGYTF
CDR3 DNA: TGCGCCAGCGCGCCACAGGGGGGGCTAAACGGCTACACCTTC

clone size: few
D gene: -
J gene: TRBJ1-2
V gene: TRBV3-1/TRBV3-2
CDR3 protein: CASSQGAYGYTF
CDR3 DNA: TGTGCCAGCAGCCAAGGAGCCTATGGCTACACCTTC

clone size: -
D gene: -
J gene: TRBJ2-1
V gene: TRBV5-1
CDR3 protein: CASSLQARGNEQFF
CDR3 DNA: TGCGCCAGCAGCTTGCAGGCGCGGGGCAATGAGCAGTTCTTC

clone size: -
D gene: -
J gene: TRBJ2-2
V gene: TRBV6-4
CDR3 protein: CASSVFGTTNTGELFF
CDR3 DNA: TGTGCCAGCAGTGTTTTTGGGACAACGAACACCGGGGAGCTGTTTTTT

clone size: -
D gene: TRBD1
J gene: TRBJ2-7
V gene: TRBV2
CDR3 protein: CASRQGTAYEQYF
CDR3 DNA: TGTGCCAGCAGACAGGGGACGGCCTACGAGCAGTACTTC